Following are 11 T cell receptor beta chains from one sample sequenced in a study of beta chain features in type 1 diabetes. Isolated RNA was reverse transcribed in full, so expressed TCRB transcripts were sequenced. The assay was immunoSEQ multiplex PCR, and TCRdb's table has in-frame clones only and misses some. The sample records about 410,000 clones, around 14% being singletons. Source material: naive CD4+ T cells from blood. The receptors come from a man under 40 in good health.

V gene TRBV7-9 combines with J gene TRBJ2-7; a possible D gene is TRBD2 (6 bases). This CDR3 region has 13 residues. Germline assignment: CDR1 SEHNR and CDR2 FQNEAQ (reference sequence). V was clipped by 5 bases and J by 3 bases, with 11 bases between them. This chain's CDR3 is CASSGGEHYEQYF. The DNA for the CDR3 is TGTGCCAGCAGCGGAGGGGAGCACTACGAGCAGTACTTC.

This clone was observed a handful of times. The rearrangement joins TRBV12-5 to TRBJ1-6; D unclear. This CDR3 is 11 amino acids long. V shed 6 bases and J shed 10 bases, with 7 bases lying between them. The germline V gene encodes CDR1 LGHNT and CDR2 FRNRAP. CDR3 in amino acids: CASGVGSPLHF. The CDR3 DNA follows: TGTGCTAGTGGGGTGGGGTCACCCCTCCACTTT.

J is TRBJ2-5 and V is TRBV2; D is unclear. The V gene lost 7 bases and the J gene lost 5 bases, with 17 bases spanning the gap. The length of the CDR3 is 14 residues. The germline gives CDR1 SNHLY, CDR2 FYNNEI. This CDR3 is CASIQDPGRETQYF. In DNA form, the CDR3 reads TGTGCCAGCATCCAAGACCCGGGCAGGGAGACCCAGTACTTC.

Only one count was recorded for this clone. This CDR3 reads CASSRSGTINNSPLHF. CDR3 DNA sequence: TGTGCCAGCAGCCGGTCCGGGACGATCAATAATTCACCCCTCCACTTT. The genes are TRBV7-2 and TRBJ1-6; a weak D match, TRBD1 (5 bases). V was trimmed by 5 bases and J by 5 bases, leaving 16 bases between them. The CDR3 is made up of 16 amino acids. Germline V gene lookup returns CDR1 SGHTA and CDR2 FQGNSA.

The genes are TRBV30 and TRBJ2-3; D is unresolved. This CDR3 contains 17 residues. CDR1 and CDR2 (germline): GTSNPN, SVGIG (reference sequence). V was shortened by 2 bases and J by 0 bases, with 18 bases between the two germline ends. CDR3 DNA: TGTGCCTGGAGTTTTAGAAGAAATAAACTTAGCACAGATACGCAGTATTTT. Its protein is CAWSFRRNKLSTDTQYF.

This clone was counted between two and nine times. The chain recombines TRBV27 with TRBJ2-1, with 10 bases identical to TRBD2. Unmatched junction bases numbered 3, after V lost 1 base and J lost 0 bases. Germline V gives CDR1 MNHEY, CDR2 SMNVEV (reference sequence). This CDR3 is built from 17 residues. The DNA of the CDR3 is TGTGCCAGCAGTTTATTTAGCGGGGGGAGCTCCTACAATGAGCAGTTCTTC. Protein product: CASSLFSGGSSYNEQFF.

The V call is TRBV4-3, the J call TRBJ1-1; TRBD1 might be the D (5 bases). Germline CDR1 and CDR2: LGHNA and YSLEER. The germline V and J ends were trimmed by 4 bases and 5 bases, with 14 bases remaining between them. The CDR3 is 14 residues long. CDR3 amino acids: CASSRMGVGTEAFF. The CDR3 DNA is TGCGCCAGCAGCCGTATGGGGGTGGGGACTGAAGCTTTCTTT.

This clone was picked up a small number of times. The J gene is TRBJ2-1, the V gene TRBV18; D is unresolved. Germline V lookup: CDR1 KGHSH, CDR2 LQKENI. Trimming cost V 5 bases and J 0 bases, with 17 bases left between them. There are 17 residues in the CDR3. The DNA for the CDR3 is TGTGCCAGCTCATCCTTACTGGACGCGAGCTCCTACAATGAGCAGTTCTTC. Translating it yields CASSSLLDASSYNEQFF.

The chain links TRBV5-6 to TRBJ2-4; D may be TRBD2 (5 bases). The CDR3 totals 15 residues. Germline CDR1 SGHDT, CDR2 YYEEEE. The V and J ends lost 1 base and 3 bases respectively, with 11 bases between them. The CDR3 sequence: CASSLPKEDKNIQYF. The CDR3 DNA reads as TGTGCCAGCAGCTTGCCAAAGGAGGACAAAAACATTCAGTACTTC.

This clone was seen a few times. CDR3 region: CASSPKTSGGPREQFF. In nucleotides, the CDR3 is TGTGCCAGCAGCCCGAAGACTAGCGGGGGGCCACGGGAGCAGTTCTTC. The rearrangement uses TRBV7-2 and TRBJ2-1; 13 bases align to TRBD2. The V and J ends lost 5 bases and 10 bases, in that order; junction bases with no gene match: 11. The CDR3 contains 16 residues. Germline CDR1 reads SGHTA; CDR2 reads FQGNSA.

In this sample, this clone turned up a few times. This sample also contains other DNA sequences that code for the same CDR3. This chain connects TRBV18 to TRBJ2-5; perhaps D is TRBD1 or TRBD2 (5 bases each). Germline values: CDR1 KGHSH, CDR2 LQKENI. The CDR3 extends over 13 amino acids. Trimming removed 1 base at V and 4 bases at J, with 7 bases between. The CDR3 nucleotides are TGTGCCAGCTCACCACAGGGGAGAGAGACCCAGTACTTC. It codes for CASSPQGRETQYF.